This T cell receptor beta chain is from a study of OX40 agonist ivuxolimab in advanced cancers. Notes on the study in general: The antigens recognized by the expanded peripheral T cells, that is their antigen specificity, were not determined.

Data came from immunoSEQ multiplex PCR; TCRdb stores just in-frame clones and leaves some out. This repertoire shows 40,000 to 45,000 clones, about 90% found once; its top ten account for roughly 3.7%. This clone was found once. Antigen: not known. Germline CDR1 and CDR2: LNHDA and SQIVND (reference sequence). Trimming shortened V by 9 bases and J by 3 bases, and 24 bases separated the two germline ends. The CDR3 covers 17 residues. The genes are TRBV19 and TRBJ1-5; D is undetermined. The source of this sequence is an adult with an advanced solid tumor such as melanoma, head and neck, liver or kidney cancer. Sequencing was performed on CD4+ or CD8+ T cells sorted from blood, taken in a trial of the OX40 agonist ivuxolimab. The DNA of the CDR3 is TGTGCCAGCGACACCGGACGGAGCGGAACCTTCAATCAGCCCCAGCATTTT. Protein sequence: CASDTGRSGTFNQPQHF. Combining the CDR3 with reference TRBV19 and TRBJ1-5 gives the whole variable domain DGGITQSPKYLFRKEGQNVTLSCEQNLNHDAMYWYRQDPGQGLRLIYYSQIVNDFQKGDIAEGYSVSREKKESFPLTVTSAQKNPTAFYLCASDTGRSGTFNQPQHFGDGTRLSIL.